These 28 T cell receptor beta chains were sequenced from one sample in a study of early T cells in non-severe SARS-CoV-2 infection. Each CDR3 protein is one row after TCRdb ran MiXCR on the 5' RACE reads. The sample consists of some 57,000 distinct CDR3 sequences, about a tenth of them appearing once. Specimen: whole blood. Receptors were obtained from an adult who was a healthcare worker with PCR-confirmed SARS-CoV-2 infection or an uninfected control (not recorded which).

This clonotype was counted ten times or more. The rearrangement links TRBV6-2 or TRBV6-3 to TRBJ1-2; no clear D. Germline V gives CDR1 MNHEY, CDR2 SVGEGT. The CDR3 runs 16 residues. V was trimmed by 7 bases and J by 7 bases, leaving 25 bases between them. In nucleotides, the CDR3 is TGTGCCAGCACCGATGCCAACCAGGTGGCAGTTTCTGGCTACACCTTC. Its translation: CASTDANQVAVSGYTF.

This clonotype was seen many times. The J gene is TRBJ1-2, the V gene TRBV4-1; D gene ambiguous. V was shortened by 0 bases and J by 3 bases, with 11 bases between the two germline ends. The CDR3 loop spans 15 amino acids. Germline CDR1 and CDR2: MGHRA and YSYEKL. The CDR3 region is CASSQDRADYYGYTF. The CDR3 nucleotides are TGCGCCAGCAGCCAAGATCGCGCGGATTACTATGGCTACACCTTC.

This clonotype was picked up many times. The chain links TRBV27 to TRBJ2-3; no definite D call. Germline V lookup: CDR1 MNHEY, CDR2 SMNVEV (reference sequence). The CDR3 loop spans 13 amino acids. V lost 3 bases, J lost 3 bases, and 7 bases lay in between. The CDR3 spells CASSFGDTDTQYF. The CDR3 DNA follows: TGTGCCAGCAGTTTCGGTGATACAGATACGCAGTATTTT.

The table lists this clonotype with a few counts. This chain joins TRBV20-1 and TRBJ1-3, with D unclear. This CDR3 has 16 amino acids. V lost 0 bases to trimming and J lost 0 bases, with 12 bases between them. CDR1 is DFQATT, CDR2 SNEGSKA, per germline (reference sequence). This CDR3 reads CSARDLIQTSGNTIYF. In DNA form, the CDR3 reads TGCAGTGCTAGAGATCTTATACAAACCTCTGGAAACACCATATATTTT.

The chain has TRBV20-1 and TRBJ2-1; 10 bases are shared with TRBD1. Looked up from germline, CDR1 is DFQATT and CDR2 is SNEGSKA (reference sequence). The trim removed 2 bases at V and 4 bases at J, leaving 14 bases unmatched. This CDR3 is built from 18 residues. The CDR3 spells CSARKTGGTHGWYNEQFF. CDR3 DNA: TGCAGTGCTAGAAAGACAGGGGGCACTCACGGGTGGTACAATGAGCAGTTCTTC.

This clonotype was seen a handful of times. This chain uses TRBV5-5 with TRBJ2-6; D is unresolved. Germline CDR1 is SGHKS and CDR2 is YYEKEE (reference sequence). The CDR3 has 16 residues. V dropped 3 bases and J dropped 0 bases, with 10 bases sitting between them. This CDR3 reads CASSYVLASGANVLTF. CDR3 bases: TGTGCCAGCAGCTACGTCCTGGCCTCTGGGGCCAACGTCCTGACTTTC.

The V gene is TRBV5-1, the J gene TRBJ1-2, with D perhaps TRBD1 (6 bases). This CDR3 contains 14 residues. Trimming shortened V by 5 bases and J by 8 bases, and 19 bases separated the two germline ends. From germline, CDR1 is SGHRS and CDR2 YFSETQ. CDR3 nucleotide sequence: TGCGCCAGCAGGACGTGGGACACCCAGGGAGGCTACACCTTC. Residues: CASRTWDTQGGYTF.

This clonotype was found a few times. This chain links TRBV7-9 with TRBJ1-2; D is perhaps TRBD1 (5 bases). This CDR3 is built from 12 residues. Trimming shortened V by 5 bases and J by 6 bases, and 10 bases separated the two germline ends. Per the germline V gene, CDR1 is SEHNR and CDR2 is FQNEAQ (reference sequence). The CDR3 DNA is TGTGCCAGCAGCCCAGGGAGCGATGGCTACACCTTC. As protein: CASSPGSDGYTF.

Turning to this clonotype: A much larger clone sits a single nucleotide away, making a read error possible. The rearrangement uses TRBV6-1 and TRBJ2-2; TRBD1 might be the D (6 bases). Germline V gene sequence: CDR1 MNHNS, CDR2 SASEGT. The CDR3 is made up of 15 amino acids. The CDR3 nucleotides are TGTGCCAGCAGTCTCGGACAGAGTTACACCGGGGAGATGTTTTTT. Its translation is CASSLGQSYTGEMFF.

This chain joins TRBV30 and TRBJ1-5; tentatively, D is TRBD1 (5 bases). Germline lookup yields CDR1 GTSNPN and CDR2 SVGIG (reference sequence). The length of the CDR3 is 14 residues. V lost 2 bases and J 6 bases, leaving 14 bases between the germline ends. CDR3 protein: CAWSPGQGGQPQHF. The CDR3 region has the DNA TGTGCCTGGAGTCCGGGGCAGGGAGGTCAGCCCCAGCATTTT.

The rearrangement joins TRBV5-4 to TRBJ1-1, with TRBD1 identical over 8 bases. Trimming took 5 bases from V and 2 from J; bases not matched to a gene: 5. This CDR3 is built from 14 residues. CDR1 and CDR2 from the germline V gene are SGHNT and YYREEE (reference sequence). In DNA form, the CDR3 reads TGTGCCAGCAGTTACACAGGGGGAAACACTGAAGCTTTCTTT. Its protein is CASSYTGGNTEAFF.

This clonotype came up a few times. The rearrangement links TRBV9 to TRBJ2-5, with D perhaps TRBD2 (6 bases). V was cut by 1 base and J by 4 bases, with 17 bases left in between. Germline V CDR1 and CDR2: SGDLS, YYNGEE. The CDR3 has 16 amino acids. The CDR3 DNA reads TGTGCCAGCAGCGTAACGGGACTCACAGCTCGAGAGACCCAGTACTTC. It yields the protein CASSVTGLTARETQYF.

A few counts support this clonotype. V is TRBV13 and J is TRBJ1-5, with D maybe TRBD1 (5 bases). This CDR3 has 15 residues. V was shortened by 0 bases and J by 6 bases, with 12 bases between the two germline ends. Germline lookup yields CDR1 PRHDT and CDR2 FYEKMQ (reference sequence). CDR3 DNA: TGTGCCAGCAGCTTAGGCCTTACGGGGCCTCAGCCCCAGCATTTT. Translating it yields CASSLGLTGPQPQHF. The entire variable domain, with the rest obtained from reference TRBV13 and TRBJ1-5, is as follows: AAGVIQSPRHLIKEKRETATLKCYPIPRHDTVYWYQQGPGQDPQFLISFYEKMQSDKGSIPDRFSAQQFSDYHSELNMSSLELGDSALYFCASSLGLTGPQPQHFGDGTRLSIL.

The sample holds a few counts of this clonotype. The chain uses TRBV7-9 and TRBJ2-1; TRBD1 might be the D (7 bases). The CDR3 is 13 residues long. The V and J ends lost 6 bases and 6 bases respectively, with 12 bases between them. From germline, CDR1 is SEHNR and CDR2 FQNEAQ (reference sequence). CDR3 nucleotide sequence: TGTGCCAGCAGGGAGGGGGCAGGCAATGAGCAGTTCTTC. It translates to CASREGAGNEQFF. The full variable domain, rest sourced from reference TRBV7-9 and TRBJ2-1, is DTGVSQNPRHKITKRGQNVTFRCDPISEHNRLYWYRQTLGQGPEFLTYFQNEAQLEKSRLLSDRFSAERPKGSFSTLEIQRTEQGDSAMYLCASREGAGNEQFFGPGTRLTVL.

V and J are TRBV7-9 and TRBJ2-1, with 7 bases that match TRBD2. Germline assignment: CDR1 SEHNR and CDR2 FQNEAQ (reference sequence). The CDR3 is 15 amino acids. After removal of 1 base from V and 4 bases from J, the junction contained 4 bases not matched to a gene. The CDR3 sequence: CASSLGAGKYNEQFF. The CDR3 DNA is TGTGCCAGCAGCTTAGGAGCGGGGAAATACAATGAGCAGTTCTTC.

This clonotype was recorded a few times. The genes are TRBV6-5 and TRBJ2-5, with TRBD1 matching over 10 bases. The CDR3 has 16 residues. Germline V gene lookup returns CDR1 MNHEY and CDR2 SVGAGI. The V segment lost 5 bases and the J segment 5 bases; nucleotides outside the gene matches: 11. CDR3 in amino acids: CASSPFLTGGLETQYF. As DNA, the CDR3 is TGTGCCAGCAGTCCCTTCCTGACAGGGGGCTTGGAGACCCAGTACTTC.

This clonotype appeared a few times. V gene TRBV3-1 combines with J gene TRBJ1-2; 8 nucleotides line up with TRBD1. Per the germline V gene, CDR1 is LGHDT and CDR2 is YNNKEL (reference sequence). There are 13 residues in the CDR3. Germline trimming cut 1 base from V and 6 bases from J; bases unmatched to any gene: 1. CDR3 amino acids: CASSQGTGNGYTF. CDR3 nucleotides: TGTGCCAGCAGCCAAGGGACAGGGAATGGCTACACCTTC.

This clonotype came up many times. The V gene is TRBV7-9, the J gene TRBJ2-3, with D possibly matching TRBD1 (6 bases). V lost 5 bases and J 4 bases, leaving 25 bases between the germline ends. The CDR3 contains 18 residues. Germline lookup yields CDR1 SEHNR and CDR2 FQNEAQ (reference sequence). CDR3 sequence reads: CASSAAAIARGYSDTQYF. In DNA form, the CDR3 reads TGTGCCAGCAGCGCGGCGGCGATCGCTAGGGGGTATTCAGATACGCAGTATTTT.

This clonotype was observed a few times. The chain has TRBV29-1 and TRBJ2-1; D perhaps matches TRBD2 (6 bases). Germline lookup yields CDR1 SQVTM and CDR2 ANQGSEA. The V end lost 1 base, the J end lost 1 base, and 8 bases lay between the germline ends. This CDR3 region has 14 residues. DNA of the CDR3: TGCAGCGTTGAAGGGGGGGAGTCCTACAATGAGCAGTTCTTC. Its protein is CSVEGGESYNEQFF.

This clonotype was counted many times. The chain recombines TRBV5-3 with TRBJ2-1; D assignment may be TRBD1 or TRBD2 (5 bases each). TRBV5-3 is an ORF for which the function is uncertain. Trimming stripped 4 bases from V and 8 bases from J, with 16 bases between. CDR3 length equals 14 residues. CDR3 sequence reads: CARSTRDLLHEQFF. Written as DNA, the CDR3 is TGTGCCAGAAGCACCCGGGACCTACTGCATGAGCAGTTCTTC.

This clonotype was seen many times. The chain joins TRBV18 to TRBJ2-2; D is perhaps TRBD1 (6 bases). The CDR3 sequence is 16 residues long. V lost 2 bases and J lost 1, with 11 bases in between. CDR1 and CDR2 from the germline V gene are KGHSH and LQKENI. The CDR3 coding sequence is TGTGCCAGCTCACCAGCGGCCAGGGGGAACACCGGGGAGCTGTTTTTT. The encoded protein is CASSPAARGNTGELFF.

The CDR3 DNA is TGTGCCAGCAGCCAAGGGGACAGATTGAACACTGAAGCTTTCTTT. This codes for CASSQGDRLNTEAFF. The chain uses TRBV14 and TRBJ1-1; 7 nucleotides agree with TRBD1. Germline CDR1 reads SGHDN; CDR2 reads FVKESK. V was pared by 1 base and J by 0 bases, with 2 bases of the junction left unmatched. The CDR3 has 15 residues. The variable domain in full, with the rest retrieved from reference TRBV14 and TRBJ1-1, is EAGVTQFPSHSVIEKGQTVTLRCDPISGHDNLYWYRRVMGKEIKFLLHFVKESKQDESGMPNNRFLAERTGGTYSTLKVQPAELEDSGVYFCASSQGDRLNTEAFFGQGTRLTVV.

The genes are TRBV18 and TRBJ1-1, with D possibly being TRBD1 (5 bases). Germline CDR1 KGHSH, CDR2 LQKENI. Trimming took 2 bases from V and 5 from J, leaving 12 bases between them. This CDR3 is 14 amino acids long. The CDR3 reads CASSPGGAKTEAFF. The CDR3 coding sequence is TGTGCCAGCTCACCAGGGGGAGCCAAGACTGAAGCTTTCTTT.

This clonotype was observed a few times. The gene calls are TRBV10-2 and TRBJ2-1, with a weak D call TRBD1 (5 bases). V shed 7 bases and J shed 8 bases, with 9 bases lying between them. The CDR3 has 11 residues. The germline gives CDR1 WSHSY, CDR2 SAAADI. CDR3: CASTQGHEQFF. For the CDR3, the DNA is TGCGCCAGCACTCAGGGCCATGAGCAGTTCTTC.

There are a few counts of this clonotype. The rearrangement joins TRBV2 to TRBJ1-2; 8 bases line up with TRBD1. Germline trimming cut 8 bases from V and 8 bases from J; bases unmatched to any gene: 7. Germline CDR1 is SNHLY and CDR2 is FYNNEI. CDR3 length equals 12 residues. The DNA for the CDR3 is TGTGCCAGCTCCGGGACAGGAGAGGGCTACACCTTC. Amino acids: CASSGTGEGYTF.

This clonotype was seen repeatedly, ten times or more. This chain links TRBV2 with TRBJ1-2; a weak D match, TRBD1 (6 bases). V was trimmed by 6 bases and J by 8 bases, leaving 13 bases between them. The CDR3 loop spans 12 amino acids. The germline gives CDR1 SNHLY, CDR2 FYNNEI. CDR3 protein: CASRRGGHGYTF. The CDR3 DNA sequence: TGTGCCAGCAGGAGGGGGGGGCACGGCTACACCTTC. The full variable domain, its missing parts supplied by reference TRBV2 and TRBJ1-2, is EPEVTQTPSHQVTQMGQEVILRCVPISNHLYFYWYRQILGQKVEFLVSFYNNEISEKSEIFDDQFSVERPDGSNFTLKIRSTKLEDSAMYFCASRRGGHGYTFGSGTRLTVV.

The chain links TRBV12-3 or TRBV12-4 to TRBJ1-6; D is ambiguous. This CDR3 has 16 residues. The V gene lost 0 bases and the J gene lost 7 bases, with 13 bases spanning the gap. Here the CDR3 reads CASSLAGPRINSPLHF. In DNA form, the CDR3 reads TGTGCCAGCAGTTTAGCGGGTCCCCGAATCAATTCACCCCTCCACTTT.

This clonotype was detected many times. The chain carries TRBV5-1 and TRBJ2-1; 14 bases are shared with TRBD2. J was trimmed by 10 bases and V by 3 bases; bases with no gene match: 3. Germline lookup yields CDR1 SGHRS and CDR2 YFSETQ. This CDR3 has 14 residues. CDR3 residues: CASSSTSGGVEQFF. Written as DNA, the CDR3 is TGCGCCAGCAGCTCGACTAGCGGGGGGGTCGAGCAGTTCTTC.